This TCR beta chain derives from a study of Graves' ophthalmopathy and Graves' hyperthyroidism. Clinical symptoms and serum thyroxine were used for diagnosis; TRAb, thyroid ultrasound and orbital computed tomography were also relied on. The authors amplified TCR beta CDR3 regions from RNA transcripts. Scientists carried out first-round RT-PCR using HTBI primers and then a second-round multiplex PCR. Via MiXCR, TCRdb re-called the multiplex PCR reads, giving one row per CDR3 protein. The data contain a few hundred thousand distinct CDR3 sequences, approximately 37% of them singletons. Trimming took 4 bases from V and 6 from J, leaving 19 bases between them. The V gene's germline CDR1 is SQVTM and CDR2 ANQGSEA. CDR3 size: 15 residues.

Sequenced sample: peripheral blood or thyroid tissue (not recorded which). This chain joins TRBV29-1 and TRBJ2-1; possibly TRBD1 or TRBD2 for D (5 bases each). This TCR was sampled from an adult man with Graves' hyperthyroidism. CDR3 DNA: TGCAGCGTTGGAGGGACCGCCTTCTGGGGCAATGAGCAGTTCTTC. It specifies CSVGGTAFWGNEQFF.